This T cell receptor (beta chain) is drawn from a study of T cell changes during pregnancy in multiple sclerosis. The repertoire was sequenced with immunoSEQ multiplex PCR; TCRdb's copy has only in-frame clones and lacks some. Of 45,000 to 65,000 clones detected, more than 85% appear once; the ten largest clones hold about 3.7%. Germline CDR1 SGHDT, CDR2 YYEEEE. The CDR3 extends over 14 amino acids. V lost 0 bases to trimming and J lost 5 bases, with 12 bases between them. The receptor's source is a female donor in good health, enrolled as a control in a pregnancy study. The material was peripheral blood, obtained after pregnancy. The chain employs TRBV5-6 and TRBJ2-7, with a weak D call TRBD2 (5 bases). The CDR3 sequence is CASSLGGPGNEQYF. For the CDR3, the DNA is TGTGCCAGCAGCTTGGGAGGGCCCGGGAACGAGCAGTACTTC. Full variable domain (missing parts from reference TRBV5-6 and TRBJ2-7): DAGVTQSPTHLIKTRGQQVTLRCSPKSGHDTVSWYQQALGQGPQFIFQYYEEEERQRGNFPDRFSGHQFPNYSSELNVNALLLGDSALYLCASSLGGPGNEQYFGPGTRLTVT.